The subject of this entry is one T cell receptor beta chain. The antigen it binds to is not known. No much larger clone is present one base from it, and per-base qualities are unavailable. Using the deep immunoSEQ assay, TCR CDR3 regions were amplified from genomic DNA by multiplex PCR. Extracted genomic DNA from each cell subset was distributed evenly across all wells of several immunoSEQ 96-well plates, and each plate was treated as a replicate. For sorted subsets, 150 to 250 ng of genomic DNA, equivalent to around 31,000 T cell genomes, went into each replicate PCR. Purified libraries were quantified with a Qubit 3.0 fluorometer, sized on a Bioanalyzer 2100, and re-quantified with the KAPA Library Quantification kit. Each immunoSEQ 96-well plate was sequenced on its own single-read 150-cycle Illumina NextSeq 550 flow cell. The authors' pipeline ran thus. Because the immunoSEQ output included only junctional sequences and no quality scores, the filtering could not be the same as the filtering used for full-length reads. Sequences were annotated with PyIR, a Python wrapper for IgBLAST v1.9, using IMGT germline references to assign V/J genes and CDR3. Reads with weak V/J assignments (E-value above 1e-6), missing CDR3, stop codons, out-of-frame junctions, or ambiguous translated residues were removed. V3J clonotypes were defined by identical inferred V gene, J gene, and CDR3 amino acid sequence. The percentage overlap between two repertoires was calculated by dividing the number of shared unique clonotypes by the size of the smaller repertoire. Three approaches were used to assess repertoire richness: RTK rarefaction, the Chao1 estimator, and Recon v2.1 estimates of unobserved clonotypes. Generation probabilities were computed with OLGA for all TCRbeta clonotypes obtained by the gDNA method from a few donors. TCRdb holds this immuneACCESS table with in-frame rearrangements only. Some clones are missing; in checked studies, unresolved V genes explain under half, and the rest has no known cause. That table furnishes V, J and clone size, whereas the DNA furnished D and trimming. The sample data list about 79,000 clones, and under 65% of these were observed just once. The ten largest clones take up over 50% of the sample.

The data are from a study of shared clonotypes between healthy human individuals (TCRdb year 2020). Background on the whole study: A few men and a couple of women, aged 18 to 49 years, made up the cohort. Per donor, leukapheresis produced somewhere between about 0.94 and 9.5 billion PBMCs. Blood TCR repertoires of about five healthy adults were deeply sequenced to estimate repertoire size and the extent of clonotype sharing between individuals. For each donor, CD4 naive and CD4 memory were each given three plates, CD8 naive was given two plates, and CD8 memory was given one plate. Different laboratories and diverse techniques were used to prepare libraries and sequence TCR repertoires, to increase sequencing depth and limit assay-specific biases.

The study at large found these results: Across a few donors, approximately 4.9% of naive CD4, more than 3% of naive CD8, roughly 2.2% of memory CD4, and 0.4% of memory CD8 clonotypes were shared. Pairwise subsampling indicated that sequencing depth was expected to affect the degree of clonotype sharing among donors. The small number of donors limited the genetic and exposure-history diversity represented. Sampling was restricted to blood, and TCR repertoires in tissues likely differ from the TCR repertoires found in blood. Clonotypes shared by all four sorted-subset donors showed higher generation probabilities than non-shared clonotypes. Naive subsets generally had larger estimated clonotype richness than memory subsets did. Even with the large sequencing depth, rarefaction of the sorted-subset datasets indicated that sequencing was incomplete.

The donors were healthy, HIV-negative adults who had no recently reported acute infections or vaccinations. Only Caucasian adults living in Nashville, Tennessee, USA were represented among the donors. CD8 memory samples combined magnetically selected CD45RO+ cells with CCR7-negative CD45RA+ effector memory (TemRA) cells. After blood collection by leukapheresis, PBMCs were isolated using Ficoll-Histopaque density gradient centrifugation and then cryopreserved in the vapor phase of liquid nitrogen. Analytical flow cytometry was used to check the purity and quantity of each magnetically sorted T cell population. From each sorted fraction, genomic DNA was isolated and quantified by UV absorbance on a Nanodrop 2000c. V is clipped by 1 base and J by 3 bases, and the sequence between their germline boundaries is 13 bases long. Its CDR3 holds 15 amino acids, cysteine through phenylalanine. Here the CDR3 DNA is all that survives: 45 bases in frame from base 1. The germline V gene supplies CDR1 MNHGY and CDR2 SVAAGI.

This clonotype was sampled from a man aged 25 to 45 in good health. Material: memory CD8+ T cells sorted from blood. Read against the paper, the sample's cell subset or site label means: CD45RO+ cells pooled with CCR7-negative TemRA cells. The chain is encoded by TRBV6-9 joined to TRBJ2-7; 6 matching bases give a weak D call of TRBD2. The bases read TGTGCCAGCAGTTATTTCTGGGGGGTATACTACGAGCAGTACTTC. This sequence encodes CASSYFWGVYYEQYF.